Included here is one T cell receptor beta chain sequence, with context. The CDR3 is 15 amino acids. Germline V gene sequence: CDR1 PRHDT, CDR2 FYEKMQ (reference sequence). V gave up 2 bases and J gave up 5 bases, with 16 bases separating them. Nominally healthy donors were sampled, though unrecorded immune exposures were likely. It was with 60 Vbeta and 13 Jbeta primers that the PCR ran. The table came from immunoSEQ multiplex PCR; TCRdb's copy has only in-frame clones and leaves some out. The table records 220,000 or so clones, around four fifths of them present only once. The source of the sample is a study of cytomegalovirus exposure and HLA in healthy donors.

Sequencing was done on a sample of PBMCs. The sequence derives from a man aged 50 to 60 in good health and CMV-seronegative. The rearrangement joins TRBV13 to TRBJ2-7; D perhaps matches TRBD1 (5 bases). CDR3 sequence (DNA): TGTGCCAGCAGCTTAACAGGCGGAATCCGGAACGAGCAGTACTTC. Its translation is CASSLTGGIRNEQYF.